This TCR beta chain was profiled in a study of T cells in localized non-small cell lung cancer. General study points: Adjacent lung tissue had a median about 60 of the top 100 clones found in the tumor.

This clone is deemed medium-sized (0.01 to 0.1%). Its specificity is unknown. Repertoires were generated with immunoSEQ multiplex PCR, while TCRdb's copy carries only in-frame clones and drops some. The data hold approximately 1,400 clones, with roughly 27% observed a single time. The CDR3 extends over 13 amino acids. Trimming removed 7 bases at V and 11 bases at J, with 15 bases between. The rearrangement links TRBV6-7 to TRBJ1-6; D may be TRBD1 (5 bases). TRBV6-7 is marked as an open reading frame, function uncertain. This specimen was lung tumor tissue, taken before any cancer treatment. The source of this sequence is a woman aged 35-75 years with stage I lung adenocarcinoma. In DNA, the CDR3 is TGTGCCAGCACGGGGCAACCCTGGGCACCCCTCCACTTT. Its protein product is CASTGQPWAPLHF.